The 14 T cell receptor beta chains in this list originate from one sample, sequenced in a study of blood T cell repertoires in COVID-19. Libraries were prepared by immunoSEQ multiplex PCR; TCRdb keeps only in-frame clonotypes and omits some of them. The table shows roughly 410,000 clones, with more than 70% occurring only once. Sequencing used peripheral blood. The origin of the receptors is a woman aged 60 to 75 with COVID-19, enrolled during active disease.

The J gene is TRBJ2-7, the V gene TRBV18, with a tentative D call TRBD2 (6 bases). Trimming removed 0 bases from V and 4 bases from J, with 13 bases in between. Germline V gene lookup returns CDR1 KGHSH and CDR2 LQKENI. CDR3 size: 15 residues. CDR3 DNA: TGTGCCAGCTCACCACCGGGGGGTCTCTGGTACGAGCAGTACTTC. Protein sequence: CASSPPGGLWYEQYF.

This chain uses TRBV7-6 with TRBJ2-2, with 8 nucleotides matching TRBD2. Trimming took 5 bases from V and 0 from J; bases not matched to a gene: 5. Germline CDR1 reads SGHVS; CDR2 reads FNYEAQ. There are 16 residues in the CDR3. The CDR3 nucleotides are TGTGCCAGCAGCACCGGCGGGGGGTCGAACACCGGGGAGCTGTTTTTT. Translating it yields CASSTGGGSNTGELFF.

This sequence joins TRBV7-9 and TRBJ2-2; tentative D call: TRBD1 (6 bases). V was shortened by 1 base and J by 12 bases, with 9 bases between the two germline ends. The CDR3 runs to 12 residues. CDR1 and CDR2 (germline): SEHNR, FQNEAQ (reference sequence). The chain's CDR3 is CASSLDQGKLFF. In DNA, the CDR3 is TGTGCCAGCAGCTTAGACCAGGGGAAGCTGTTTTTT.

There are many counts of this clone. CDR3 nucleotide sequence: TGTGCCAGCTCACCTCGCCCCGGGACAGAGGGCTATGGCTACACCTTC. Translation gives CASSPRPGTEGYGYTF. The J gene is TRBJ1-2, the V gene TRBV18, with 7 bases lining up with TRBD1. V shed 3 bases, J shed 4 bases, and the junction held 11 bases outside the gene matches. The CDR3 is 16 amino acids. Germline-derived CDR1 and CDR2 are KGHSH and LQKENI. Variable domain in full (rest from reference TRBV18 and TRBJ1-2): NAGVMQNPRHLVRRRGQEARLRCSPMKGHSHVYWYRQLPEEGLKFMVYLQKENIIDESGMPKERFSAEFPKEGPSILRIQQVVRGDSAAYFCASSPRPGTEGYGYTFGSGTRLTVV.

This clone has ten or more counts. The CDR3 DNA reads TGTGCCAGTAGTATAGTAGGTCGGGGGGGCGGCAATCAGCCCCAGCATTTT. This encodes CASSIVGRGGGNQPQHF. The J gene is TRBJ1-5, the V gene TRBV19, with D tentatively TRBD1 (6 bases). This CDR3 has 17 amino acids. Germline V CDR1 and CDR2: LNHDA, SQIVND (reference sequence). The V gene lost 1 base and the J gene lost 2 bases, with 15 bases spanning the gap.

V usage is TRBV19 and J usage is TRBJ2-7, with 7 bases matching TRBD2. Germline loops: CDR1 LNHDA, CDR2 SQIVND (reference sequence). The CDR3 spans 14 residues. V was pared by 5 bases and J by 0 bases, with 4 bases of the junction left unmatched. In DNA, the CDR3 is TGTGCCAGTAGTCCATGGACTAGCTCCTACGAGCAGTACTTC. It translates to CASSPWTSSYEQYF.

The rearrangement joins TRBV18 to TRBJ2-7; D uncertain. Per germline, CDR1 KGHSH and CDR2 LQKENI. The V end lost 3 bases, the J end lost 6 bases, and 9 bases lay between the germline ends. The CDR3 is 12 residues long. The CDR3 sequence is CASSPTFGEQYF. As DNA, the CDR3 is TGTGCCAGCTCACCTACCTTCGGCGAGCAGTACTTC.

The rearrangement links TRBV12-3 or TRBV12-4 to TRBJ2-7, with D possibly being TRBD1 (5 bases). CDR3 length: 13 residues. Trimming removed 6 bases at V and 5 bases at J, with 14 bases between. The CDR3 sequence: CASSAHQGDEQYF. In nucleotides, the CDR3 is TGTGCCAGCAGCGCCCACCAGGGCGACGAGCAGTACTTC.

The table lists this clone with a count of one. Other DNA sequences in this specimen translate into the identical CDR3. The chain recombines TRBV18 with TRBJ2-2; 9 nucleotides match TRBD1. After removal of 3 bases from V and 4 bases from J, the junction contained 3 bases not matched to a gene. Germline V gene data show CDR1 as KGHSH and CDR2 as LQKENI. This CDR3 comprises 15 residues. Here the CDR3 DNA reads TGTGCCAGCTCACCGGGACAGGGAGGCACCGGGGAGCTGTTTTTT. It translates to CASSPGQGGTGELFF.

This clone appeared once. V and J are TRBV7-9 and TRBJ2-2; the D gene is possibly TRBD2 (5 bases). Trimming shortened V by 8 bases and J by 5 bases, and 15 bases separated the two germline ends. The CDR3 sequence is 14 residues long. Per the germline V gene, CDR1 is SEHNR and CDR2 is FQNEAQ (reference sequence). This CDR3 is CASSAYGGTGELFF. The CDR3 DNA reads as TGTGCCAGCTCAGCTTACGGCGGGACCGGGGAGCTGTTTTTT.

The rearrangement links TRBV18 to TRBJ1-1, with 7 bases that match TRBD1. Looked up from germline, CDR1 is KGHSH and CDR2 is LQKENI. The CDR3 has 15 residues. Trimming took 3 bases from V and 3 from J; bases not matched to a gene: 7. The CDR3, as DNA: TGTGCCAGCTCACCCCGACAGGGTGGGGACACTGAAGCTTTCTTT. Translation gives CASSPRQGGDTEAFF.

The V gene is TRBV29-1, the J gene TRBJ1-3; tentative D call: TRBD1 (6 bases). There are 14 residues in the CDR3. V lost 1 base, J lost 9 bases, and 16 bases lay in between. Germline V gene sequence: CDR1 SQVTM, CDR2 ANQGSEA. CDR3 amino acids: CSVEGRQVWATIYF. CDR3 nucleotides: TGCAGCGTTGAAGGCCGACAGGTTTGGGCCACCATATATTTT.

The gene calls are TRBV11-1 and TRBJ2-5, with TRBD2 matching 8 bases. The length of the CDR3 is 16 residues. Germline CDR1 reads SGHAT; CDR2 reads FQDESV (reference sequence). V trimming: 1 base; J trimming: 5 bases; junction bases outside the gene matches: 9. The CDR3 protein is CASSLGSGTSVETQYF. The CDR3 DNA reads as TGTGCCAGCAGCTTAGGATCCGGGACTAGTGTCGAGACCCAGTACTTC.

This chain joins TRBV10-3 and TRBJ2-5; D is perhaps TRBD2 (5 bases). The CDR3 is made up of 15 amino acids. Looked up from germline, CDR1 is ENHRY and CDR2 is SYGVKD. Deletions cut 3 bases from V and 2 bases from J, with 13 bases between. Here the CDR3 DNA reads TGTGCCATCAGTGACCCATCGGACTCGCAAGAGACCCAGTACTTC. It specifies CAISDPSDSQETQYF.